The TCR beta chain described here comes from a study of chemoradiotherapy in HPV16-positive cancers. Only in-frame clones appear in the TCRdb table, and some are missing; sequencing was by immunoSEQ multiplex PCR. The table records about 66,000 clones, more than 70% of them present only once. The CDR3 is 14 amino acids. V lost 4 bases and J lost 6, with 15 bases in between. Germline V gives CDR1 SGHVS, CDR2 FNYEAQ. The clonotype was recovered from a human donor with HPV-associated anogenital cancer. The sequenced sample was blood, obtained from a patient who underwent chemoradiotherapy. V is TRBV7-6 and J is TRBJ1-2; D unclear. DNA of the CDR3: TGTGCCAGCAGCTCCGGCAGGAGGTGGGATGGCTACACCTTC. Protein product: CASSSGRRWDGYTF.